The 3 T cell receptor beta chains below all came from one sample that was sequenced in a study of beta chain features in type 1 diabetes. Whole-study findings and limits: Among patients with Type 1 diabetes, TCRB CDR3s were moderately but significantly shorter in every one of the four CD4+ subsets.

Expressed TCRB transcripts got sequenced, as all isolated RNA was reverse transcribed. The table came from immunoSEQ multiplex PCR; TCRdb's copy has only in-frame clones and leaves some out. The table lists more than 250,000 clones, roughly an eighth of them singletons, with 0.015% to 0.02% in the top ten. Their recognized antigens are unknown. Source material: naive CD4+ T cells from blood. All receptors come from a man aged 30 to 39 with type 1 diabetes.

This clone was recorded a few times. The chain's CDR3 is CASSVTGVGETQYF. CDR3 coding DNA: TGTGCCAGCAGTGTAACGGGAGTGGGGGAGACCCAGTACTTC. The rearrangement uses TRBV2 and TRBJ2-5, with D maybe TRBD2 (6 bases). With 4 bases removed from V and 5 bases from J, the gap between germline ends came to 14 bases. Germline V lookup: CDR1 SNHLY, CDR2 FYNNEI. The CDR3 extends over 14 amino acids.

The chain combines TRBV29-1 with TRBJ2-1; maybe TRBD2 (5 bases). Between the trimmed V and J ends, which lost 6 bases and 5 bases, there was a span of 17 bases. Per the germline V gene, CDR1 is SQVTM and CDR2 is ANQGSEA. This CDR3 region has 14 residues. CDR3 DNA: TGCAGCGTGGAGGACGGCCGCAGTAACAATGAGCAGTTCTTC. It codes for CSVEDGRSNNEQFF.

This clone was detected a few times. The CDR3 DNA is TGTGCCAGTCAAAGGGGCGCCGTCTACGAGCAGTACTTC. Protein product: CASQRGAVYEQYF. The chain uses TRBV28 and TRBJ2-7, with D maybe TRBD1 (5 bases). Germline V gives CDR1 MDHEN, CDR2 SYDVKM. This CDR3 contains 13 residues. Deletions cut 9 bases from V and 3 bases from J, with 15 bases between. Using reference TRBV28 and TRBJ2-7 for the parts outside the CDR3, the full variable domain is DVKVTQSSRYLVKRTGEKVFLECVQDMDHENMFWYRQDPGLGLRLIYFSYDVKMKEKGDIPEGYSVSREKKERFSLILESASTNQTSMYLCASQRGAVYEQYFGPGTRLTVT.